The subject of this entry is one TCR beta chain. The antigen is unknown. PCR was run on genomic DNA. Multiplex PCR with 30 forward and 13 reverse primers amplified the TCR beta CDR3. Using its own MiXCR run on the multiplex PCR reads, TCRdb lists one record per CDR3 protein. The table includes about 290,000 distinct CDR3 sequences, around 47% detected once. This CDR3 is built from 16 residues. The V gene end was trimmed by 9 bases and the J gene end by 1 base; junction bases not matched to a gene: 5. Germline CDR1 KGHDR, CDR2 SFDVKD. These data belong to a study of type 1 and type 2 diabetes patients. Study overall: Donors were type 1 diabetes, type 2 diabetes, or nondiabetic controls. Overall study findings and caveats: Type 2 diabetes patients had few highly-expanded CD4+ clones, median one.

All diabetic donors were classified as either type 1 or type 2 diabetes. This receptor was obtained from a man aged 18 to 30 with type 2 diabetes. The chain couples TRBV24-1 to TRBJ2-2; 12 nucleotides line up with TRBD2. The specimen was peripheral blood mononuclear cells (PBMCs). The CDR3 sequence: CATRSTSGGNTGELFF. DNA of the CDR3: TGTGCCACCCGGTCGACTAGCGGGGGGAACACCGGGGAGCTGTTTTTT.